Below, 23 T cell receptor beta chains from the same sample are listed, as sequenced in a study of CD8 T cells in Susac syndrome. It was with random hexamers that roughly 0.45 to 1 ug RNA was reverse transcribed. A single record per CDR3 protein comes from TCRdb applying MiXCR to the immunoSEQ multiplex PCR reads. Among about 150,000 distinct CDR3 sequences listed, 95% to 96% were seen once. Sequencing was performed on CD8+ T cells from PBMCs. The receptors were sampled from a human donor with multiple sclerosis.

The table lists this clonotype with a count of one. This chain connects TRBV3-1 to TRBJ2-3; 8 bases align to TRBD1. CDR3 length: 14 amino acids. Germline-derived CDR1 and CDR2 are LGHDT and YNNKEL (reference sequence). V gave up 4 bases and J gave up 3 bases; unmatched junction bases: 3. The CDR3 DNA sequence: TGTGCCAGCAGCCTGGACAGGGAGACAGATACGCAGTATTTT. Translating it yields CASSLDRETDTQYF.

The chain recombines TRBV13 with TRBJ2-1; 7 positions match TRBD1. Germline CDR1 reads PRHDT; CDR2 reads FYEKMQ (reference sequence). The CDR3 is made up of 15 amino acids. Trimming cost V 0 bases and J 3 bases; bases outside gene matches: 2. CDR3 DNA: TGTGCCAGCAGCTTAGGGACAGGGATCTACAATGAGCAGTTCTTC. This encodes CASSLGTGIYNEQFF.

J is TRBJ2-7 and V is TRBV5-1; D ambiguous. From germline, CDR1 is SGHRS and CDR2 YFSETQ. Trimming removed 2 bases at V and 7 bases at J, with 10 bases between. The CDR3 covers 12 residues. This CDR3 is CASSFNTEEQYF. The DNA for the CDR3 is TGCGCCAGCAGCTTTAATACGGAAGAGCAGTACTTC.

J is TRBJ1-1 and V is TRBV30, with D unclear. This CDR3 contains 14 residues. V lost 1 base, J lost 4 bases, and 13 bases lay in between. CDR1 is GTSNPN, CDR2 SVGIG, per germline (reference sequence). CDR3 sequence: CAWSDEPSGTEAFF. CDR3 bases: TGTGCCTGGAGTGATGAGCCCTCGGGCACTGAAGCTTTCTTT.

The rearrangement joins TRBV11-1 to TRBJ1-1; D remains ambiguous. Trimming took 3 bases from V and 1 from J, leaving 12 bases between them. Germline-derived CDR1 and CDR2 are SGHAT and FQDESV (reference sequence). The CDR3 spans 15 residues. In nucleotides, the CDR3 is TGTGCCAGCAGCTTCGGGATTGGACGGAACACTGAAGCTTTCTTT. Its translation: CASSFGIGRNTEAFF.

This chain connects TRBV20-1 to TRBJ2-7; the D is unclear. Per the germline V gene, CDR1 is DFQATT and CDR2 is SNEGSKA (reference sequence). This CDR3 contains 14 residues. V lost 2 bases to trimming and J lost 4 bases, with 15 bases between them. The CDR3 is CSARSITDPYEQYV. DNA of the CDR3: TGCAGTGCTAGATCAATTACAGATCCATACGAGCAGTACGTC.

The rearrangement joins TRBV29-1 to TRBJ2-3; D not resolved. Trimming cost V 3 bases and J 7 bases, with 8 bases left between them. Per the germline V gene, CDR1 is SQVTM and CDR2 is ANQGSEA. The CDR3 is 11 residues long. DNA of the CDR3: TGCAGCGTTGATGGCCGGTATACGCAGTATTTT. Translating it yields CSVDGRYTQYF.

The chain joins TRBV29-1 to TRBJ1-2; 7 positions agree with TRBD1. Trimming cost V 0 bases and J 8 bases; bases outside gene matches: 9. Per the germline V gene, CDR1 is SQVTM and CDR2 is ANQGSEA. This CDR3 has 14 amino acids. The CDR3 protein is CSVEDEGALLGYTF. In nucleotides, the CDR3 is TGCAGCGTTGAAGATGAGGGGGCCCTCTTAGGCTACACCTTC.

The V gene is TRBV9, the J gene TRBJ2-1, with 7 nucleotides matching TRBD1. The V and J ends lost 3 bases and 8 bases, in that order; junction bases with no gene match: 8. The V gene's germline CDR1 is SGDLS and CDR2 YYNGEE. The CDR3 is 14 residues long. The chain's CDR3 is CASSEETGIDEQFF. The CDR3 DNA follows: TGTGCCAGCAGCGAGGAGACAGGGATCGATGAGCAGTTCTTC. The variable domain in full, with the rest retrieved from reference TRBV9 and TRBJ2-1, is DSGVTQTPKHLITATGQRVTLRCSPRSGDLSVYWYQQSLDQGLQFLIQYYNGEERAKGNILERFSAQQFPDLHSELNLSSLELGDSALYFCASSEETGIDEQFFGPGTRLTVL.

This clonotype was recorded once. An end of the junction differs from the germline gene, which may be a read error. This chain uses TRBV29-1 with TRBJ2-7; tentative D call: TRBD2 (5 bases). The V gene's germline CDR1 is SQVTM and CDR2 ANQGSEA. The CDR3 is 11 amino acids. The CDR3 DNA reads TGCAGCGTCGAAGAGGGTTCCGAGCAGTACTTC. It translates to CSVEEGSEQYF.

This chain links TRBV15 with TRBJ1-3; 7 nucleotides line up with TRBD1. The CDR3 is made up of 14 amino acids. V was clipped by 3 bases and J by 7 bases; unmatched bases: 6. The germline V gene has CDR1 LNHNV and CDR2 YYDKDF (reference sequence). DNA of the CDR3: TGTGCCACCAGCAGCCGGGACAGAACCAACACCATATATTTT. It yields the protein CATSSRDRTNTIYF.

The CDR3 DNA reads as TGTGCCAGCAGCTTAGTTGCGGAGCATGAGCAGTTCTTC. It encodes CASSLVAEHEQFF. The chain couples TRBV13 to TRBJ2-1; D unclear. Germline lookup yields CDR1 PRHDT and CDR2 FYEKMQ (reference sequence). Trimming cost V 1 base and J 8 bases, with 9 bases left between them. The CDR3 has 13 amino acids. The entire variable domain, with the rest obtained from reference TRBV13 and TRBJ2-1, is as follows: AAGVIQSPRHLIKEKRETATLKCYPIPRHDTVYWYQQGPGQDPQFLISFYEKMQSDKGSIPDRFSAQQFSDYHSELNMSSLELGDSALYFCASSLVAEHEQFFGPGTRLTVL.

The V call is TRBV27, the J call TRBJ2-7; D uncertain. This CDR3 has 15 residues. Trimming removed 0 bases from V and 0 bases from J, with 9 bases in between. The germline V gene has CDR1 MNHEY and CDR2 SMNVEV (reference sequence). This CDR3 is CASSLSGGRSYEQYV. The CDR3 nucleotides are TGTGCCAGCAGTTTATCGGGTGGCCGCTCCTACGAGCAGTACGTC.

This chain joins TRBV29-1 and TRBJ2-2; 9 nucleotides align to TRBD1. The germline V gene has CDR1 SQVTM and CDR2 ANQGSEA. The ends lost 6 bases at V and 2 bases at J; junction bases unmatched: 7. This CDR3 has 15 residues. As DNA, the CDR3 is TGCAGCGTGGGAGCGGGACAGGGTAACACCGGGGAGCTGTTTTTT. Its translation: CSVGAGQGNTGELFF.

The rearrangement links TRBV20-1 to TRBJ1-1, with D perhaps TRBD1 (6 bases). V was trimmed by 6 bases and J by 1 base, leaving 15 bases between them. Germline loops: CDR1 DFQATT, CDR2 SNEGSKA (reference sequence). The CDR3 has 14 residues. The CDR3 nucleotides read TGCAGTGCGGCCCGGACAGAAAGGAACACTGAAGCTTTCTTT. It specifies CSAARTERNTEAFF.

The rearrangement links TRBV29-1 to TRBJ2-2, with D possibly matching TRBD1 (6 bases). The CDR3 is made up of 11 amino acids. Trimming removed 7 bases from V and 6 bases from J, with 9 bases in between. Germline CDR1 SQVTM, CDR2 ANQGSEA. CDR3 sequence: CSAPGAGELFF. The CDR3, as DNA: TGCAGCGCCCCAGGGGCCGGGGAGCTGTTTTTT.

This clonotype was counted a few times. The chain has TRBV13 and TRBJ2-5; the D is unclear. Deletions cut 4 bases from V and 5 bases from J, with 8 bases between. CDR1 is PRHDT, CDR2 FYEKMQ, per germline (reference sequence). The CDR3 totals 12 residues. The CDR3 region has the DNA TGTGCCAGCAGCTCCACGTGGGAGACCCAGTACTTC. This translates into CASSSTWETQYF.

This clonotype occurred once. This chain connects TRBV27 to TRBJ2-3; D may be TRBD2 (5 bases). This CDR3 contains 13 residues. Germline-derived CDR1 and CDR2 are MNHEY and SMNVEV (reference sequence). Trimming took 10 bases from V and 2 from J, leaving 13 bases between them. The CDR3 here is CAIRQRITDTQYF. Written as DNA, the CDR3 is TGTGCCATCCGTCAGCGGATCACAGATACGCAGTATTTT.

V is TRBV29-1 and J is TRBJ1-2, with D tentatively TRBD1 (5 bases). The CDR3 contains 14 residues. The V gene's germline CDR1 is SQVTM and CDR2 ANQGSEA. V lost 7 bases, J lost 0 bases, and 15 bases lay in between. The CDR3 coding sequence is TGCAGCGCACTATCCGGGACTTCTAACTATGGCTACACCTTC. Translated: CSALSGTSNYGYTF.

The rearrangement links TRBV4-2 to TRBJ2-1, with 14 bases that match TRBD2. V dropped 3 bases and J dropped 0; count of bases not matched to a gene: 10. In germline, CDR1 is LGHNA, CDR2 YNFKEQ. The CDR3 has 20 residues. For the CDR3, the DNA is TGTGCCAGCAGCCACGCTGGACTAGCGGGGGGCCAGAGCTCCTACAATGAGCAGTTCTTC. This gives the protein CASSHAGLAGGQSSYNEQFF.

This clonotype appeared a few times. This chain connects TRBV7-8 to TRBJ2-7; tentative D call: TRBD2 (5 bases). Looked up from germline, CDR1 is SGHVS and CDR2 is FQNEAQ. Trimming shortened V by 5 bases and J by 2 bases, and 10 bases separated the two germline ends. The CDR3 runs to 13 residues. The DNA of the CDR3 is TGTGCCAGCAGCCCGTTGACTACCTACGAGCAGTACTTC. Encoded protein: CASSPLTTYEQYF.

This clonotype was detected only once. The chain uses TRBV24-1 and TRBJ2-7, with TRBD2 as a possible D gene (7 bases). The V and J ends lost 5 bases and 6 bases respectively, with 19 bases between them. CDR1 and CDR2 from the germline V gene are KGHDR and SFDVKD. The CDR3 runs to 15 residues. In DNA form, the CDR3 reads TGTGCCACCAGTGCCCTATACGGGGGGCTGAGCGAGCAGTACGTC. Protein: CATSALYGGLSEQYV.

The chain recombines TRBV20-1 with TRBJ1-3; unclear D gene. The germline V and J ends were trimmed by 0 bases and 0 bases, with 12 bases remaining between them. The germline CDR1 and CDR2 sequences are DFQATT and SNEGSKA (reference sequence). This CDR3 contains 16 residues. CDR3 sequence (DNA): TGCAGTGCTAGAGAGGTAGAAGGGTTCTCTGGAAACACCATATATTTT. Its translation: CSAREVEGFSGNTIYF.